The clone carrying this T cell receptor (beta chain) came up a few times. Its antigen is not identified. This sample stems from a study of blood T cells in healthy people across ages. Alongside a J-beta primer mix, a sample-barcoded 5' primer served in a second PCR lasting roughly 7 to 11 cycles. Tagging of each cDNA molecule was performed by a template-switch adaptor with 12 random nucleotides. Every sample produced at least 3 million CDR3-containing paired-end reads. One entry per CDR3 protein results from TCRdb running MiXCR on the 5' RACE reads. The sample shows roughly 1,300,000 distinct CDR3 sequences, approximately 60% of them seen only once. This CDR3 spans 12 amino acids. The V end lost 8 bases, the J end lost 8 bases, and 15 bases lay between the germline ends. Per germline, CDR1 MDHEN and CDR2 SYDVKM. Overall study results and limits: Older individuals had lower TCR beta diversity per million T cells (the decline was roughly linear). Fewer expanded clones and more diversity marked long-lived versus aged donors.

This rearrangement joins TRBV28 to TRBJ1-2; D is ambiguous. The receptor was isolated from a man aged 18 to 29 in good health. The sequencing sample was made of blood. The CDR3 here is CASVPPLGGYTF. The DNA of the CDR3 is TGTGCCAGCGTCCCACCTCTGGGGGGCTACACCTTC.